This T cell receptor beta chain was retrieved from a study of neurological immune-mediated disorders. In its sample, this clonotype was seen many times. Its antigen is unidentified. The CDR3 totals 16 residues. Trimming took off 5 bases at V and 5 bases at J, with 21 bases between the two ends. The germline V gene has CDR1 SEHNR and CDR2 FQNEAQ (reference sequence). Where libraries were unsorted, they were derived from 2 million PBMCs stored at -80 degrees C. Points from the study as a whole: The absence of any CDR3 amino acid sequence shared by expanded clones across subjects suggests that repertoires were private in all groups.

The authors made cDNA by 5'RACE with 10-nucleotide random UMIs. TCRdb recomputed calls from the 5' RACE reads with MiXCR, one row per CDR3 protein. This table holds approximately 82,000 distinct CDR3 sequences, approximately 2.8% found once. This TCR was recovered from a woman in her thirties with multiple sclerosis. The chain joins TRBV7-9 to TRBJ2-5; either TRBD1 or TRBD2 may supply D (5 bases each). The specimen was PBMCs. This chain's CDR3 is CASSPRDLGVWETQYF. The CDR3 nucleotides are TGTGCCAGCAGCCCGCGAGACTTGGGGGTATGGGAGACCCAGTACTTC.